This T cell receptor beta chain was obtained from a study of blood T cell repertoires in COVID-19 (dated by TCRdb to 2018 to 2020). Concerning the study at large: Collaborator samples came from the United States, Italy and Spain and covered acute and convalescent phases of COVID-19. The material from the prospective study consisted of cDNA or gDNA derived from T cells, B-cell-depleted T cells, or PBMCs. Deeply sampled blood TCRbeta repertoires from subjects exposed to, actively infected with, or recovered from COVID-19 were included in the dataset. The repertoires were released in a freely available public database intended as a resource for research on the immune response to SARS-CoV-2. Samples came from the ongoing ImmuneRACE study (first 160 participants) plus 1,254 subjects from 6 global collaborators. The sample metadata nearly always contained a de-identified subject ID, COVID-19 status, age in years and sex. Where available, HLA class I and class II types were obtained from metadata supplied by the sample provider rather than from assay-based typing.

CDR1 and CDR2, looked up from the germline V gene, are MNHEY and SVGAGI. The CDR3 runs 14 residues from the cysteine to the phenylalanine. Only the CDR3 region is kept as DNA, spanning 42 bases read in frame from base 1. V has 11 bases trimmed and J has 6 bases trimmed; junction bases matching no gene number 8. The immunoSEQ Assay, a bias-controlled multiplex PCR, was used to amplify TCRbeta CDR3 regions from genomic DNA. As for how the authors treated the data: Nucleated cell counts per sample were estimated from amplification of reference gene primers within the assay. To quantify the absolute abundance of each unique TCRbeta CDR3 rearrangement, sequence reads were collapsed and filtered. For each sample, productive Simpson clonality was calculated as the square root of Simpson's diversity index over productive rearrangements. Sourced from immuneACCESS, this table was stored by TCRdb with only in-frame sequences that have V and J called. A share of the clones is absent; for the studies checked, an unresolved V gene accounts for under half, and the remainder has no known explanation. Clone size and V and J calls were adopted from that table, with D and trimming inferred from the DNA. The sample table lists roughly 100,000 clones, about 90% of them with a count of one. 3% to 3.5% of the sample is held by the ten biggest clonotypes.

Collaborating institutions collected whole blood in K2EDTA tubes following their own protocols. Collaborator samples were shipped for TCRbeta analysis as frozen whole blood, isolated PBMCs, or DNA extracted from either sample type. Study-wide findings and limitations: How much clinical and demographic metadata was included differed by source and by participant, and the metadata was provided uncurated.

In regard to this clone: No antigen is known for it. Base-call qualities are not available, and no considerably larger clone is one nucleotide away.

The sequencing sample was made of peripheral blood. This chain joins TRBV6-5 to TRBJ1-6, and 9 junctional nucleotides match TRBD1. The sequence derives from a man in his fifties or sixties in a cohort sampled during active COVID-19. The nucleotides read TGTGCCGGGGGTCGGGACAGGGTTAATTCACCCCTCCACTTT. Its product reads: CAGGRDRVNSPLHF.